This T cell receptor beta chain was sequenced during a study of post-analysis software for immune sequencing data. Overall study: The patients showed relapsing-remitting, secondary progressive and progressive-relapsing multiple sclerosis courses. Study conclusions and caveats: Elevated frequency relative to controls characterized four to six TRBV segments in patients, TRBV5-6, TRBV5-1 and TRBV20-1 among them. Normalized Chao1 diversity was significantly reduced in patients versus controls. Under the F measure, samples that were prepared in one batch clustered strongly together.

This CDR3 is built from 12 residues. The V end lost 3 bases, the J end lost 8 bases, and 10 bases lay between the germline ends. Germline CDR1 LGHDT, CDR2 YNNKEL (reference sequence). The authors incorporated unique molecular identifiers into the TCR beta cDNA libraries. The source material, 1 to 10 million T cells, gave rise to about 460,000 cDNA molecules. Using its own MiXCR run on the PCR reads, TCRdb lists one record per CDR3 protein. The sample holds hundreds of thousands of distinct CDR3 sequences, 53% seen once. To note about this clonotype: What it binds is not known.

This sequence joins TRBV3-1 and TRBJ1-2; D uncertain. The source of this sequence is a girl aged 5-17 years with multiple sclerosis. Sequenced material: blood. The CDR3 protein is CASSQSSNGYTF. The DNA of the CDR3 is TGTGCCAGCAGCCAGTCATCCAACGGCTACACCTTC.